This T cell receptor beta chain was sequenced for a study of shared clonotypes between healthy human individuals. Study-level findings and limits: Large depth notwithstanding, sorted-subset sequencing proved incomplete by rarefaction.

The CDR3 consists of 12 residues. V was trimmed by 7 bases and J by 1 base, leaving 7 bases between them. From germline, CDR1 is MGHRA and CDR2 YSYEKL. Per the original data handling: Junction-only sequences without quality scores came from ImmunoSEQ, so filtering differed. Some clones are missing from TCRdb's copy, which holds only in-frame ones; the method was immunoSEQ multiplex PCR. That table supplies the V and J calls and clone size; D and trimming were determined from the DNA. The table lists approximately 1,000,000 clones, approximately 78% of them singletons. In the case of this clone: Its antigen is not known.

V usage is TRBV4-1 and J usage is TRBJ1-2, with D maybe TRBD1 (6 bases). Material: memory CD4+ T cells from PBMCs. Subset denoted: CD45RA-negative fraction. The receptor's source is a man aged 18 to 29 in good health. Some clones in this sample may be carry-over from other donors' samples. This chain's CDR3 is CASKGDNYGYTF. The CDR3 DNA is TGCGCCAGCAAGGGGGATAACTATGGCTACACCTTC.